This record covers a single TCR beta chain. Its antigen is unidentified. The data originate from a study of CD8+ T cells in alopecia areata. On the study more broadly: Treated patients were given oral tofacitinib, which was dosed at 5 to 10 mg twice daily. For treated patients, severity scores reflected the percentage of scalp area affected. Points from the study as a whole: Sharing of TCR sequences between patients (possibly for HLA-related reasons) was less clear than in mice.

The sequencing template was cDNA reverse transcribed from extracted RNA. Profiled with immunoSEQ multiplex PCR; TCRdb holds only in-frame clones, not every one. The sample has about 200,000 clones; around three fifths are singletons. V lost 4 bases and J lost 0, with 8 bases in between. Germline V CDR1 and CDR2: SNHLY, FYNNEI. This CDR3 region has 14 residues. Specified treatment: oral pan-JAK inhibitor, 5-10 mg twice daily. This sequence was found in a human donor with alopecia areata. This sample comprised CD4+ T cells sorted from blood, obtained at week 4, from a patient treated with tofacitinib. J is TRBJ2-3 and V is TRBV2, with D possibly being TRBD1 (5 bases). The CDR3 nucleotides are TGTGCCAGCAGTGCAGGGTCTAGCACAGATACGCAGTATTTT. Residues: CASSAGSSTDTQYF. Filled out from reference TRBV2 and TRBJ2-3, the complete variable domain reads EPEVTQTPSHQVTQMGQEVILRCVPISNHLYFYWYRQILGQKVEFLVSFYNNEISEKSEIFDDQFSVERPDGSNFTLKIRSTKLEDSAMYFCASSAGSSTDTQYFGPGTRLTVL.